Presented here are 29 T cell receptor beta chains from one specimen sequenced in a study of blood T cell repertoires in COVID-19. Clones were read by immunoSEQ multiplex PCR, and TCRdb kept only the in-frame ones, dropping some. The repertoire holds hundreds of thousands of clones, with roughly 87% as singletons. Sequenced input: peripheral blood. Receptor source: a man aged 18-30 years with active or convalescent COVID-19.

CDR3 in DNA: TGTGCCAGCAGCCAGGACAGGGCCCATGAGCAGTTCTTC. Translation: CASSQDRAHEQFF. The rearrangement links TRBV5-4 to TRBJ2-1; 8 bases match TRBD1. Germline V lookup: CDR1 SGHNT, CDR2 YYREEE (reference sequence). V was clipped by 4 bases and J by 8 bases; unmatched bases: 5. The CDR3 covers 13 residues.

The chain has TRBV27 and TRBJ1-2; TRBD1 might be the D (6 bases). The length of the CDR3 is 14 residues. The ends were cut back, 0 bases at V and 3 bases at J, with 8 bases in the middle. Germline CDR1 is MNHEY and CDR2 is SMNVEV (reference sequence). The CDR3 protein is CASSLSRGHYGYTF. The CDR3 DNA follows: TGTGCCAGCAGTTTATCCAGGGGACACTATGGCTACACCTTC.

This clone appeared a single time. The genes are TRBV1 and TRBJ1-2; the table assigns TRBD1, which was not confirmed against the DNA. TRBV1 is a recognized pseudogene. The CDR3 is 14 amino acids. Here the CDR3 reads CTSSQDATGAGYTF. The DNA for the CDR3 is TGCACCAGCAGCCAAGATGCGACAGGGGCTGGCTACACCTTC.

The CDR3 protein is CASSSPLGQPNTEAFF. The CDR3 nucleotides read TGCGCCAGCAGCTCGCCCTTAGGACAGCCGAACACTGAAGCTTTCTTT. The V call is TRBV5-1, the J call TRBJ1-1; the D gene is possibly TRBD1 (6 bases). The CDR3 consists of 16 residues. Looked up from germline, CDR1 is SGHRS and CDR2 is YFSETQ. Trimming removed 3 bases from V and 1 base from J, with 16 bases in between. Complete variable domain (other parts from reference TRBV5-1 and TRBJ1-1): KAGVTQTPRYLIKTRGQQVTLSCSPISGHRSVSWYQQTPGQGLQFLFEYFSETQRNKGNFPGRFSGRQFSNSRSEMNVSTLELGDSALYLCASSSPLGQPNTEAFFGQGTRLTVV.

This sequence joins TRBV25-1 and TRBJ1-1, with D possibly TRBD1 on 6 matching bases. CDR3 length equals 13 residues. Trimming cost V 3 bases and J 4 bases, with 9 bases left between them. Germline lookup yields CDR1 MGHDK and CDR2 SYGVNS. The chain's CDR3 is CASSEGRGTEAFF. DNA for the CDR3: TGTGCCAGCAGTGAGGGCAGGGGCACTGAAGCTTTCTTT.

V gene TRBV5-4 combines with J gene TRBJ1-2, with TRBD1 matching over 9 bases. This CDR3 region has 15 residues. Per the germline V gene, CDR1 is SGHNT and CDR2 is YYREEE (reference sequence). J lost 3 bases, V lost 0 bases, and 3 bases had no gene match. The CDR3, as DNA: TGTGCCAGCAGCTTGGAGACAGGGGGTGACTATGGCTACACCTTC. It codes for CASSLETGGDYGYTF.

The CDR3 region has the DNA TGTGCTAGTGGTTTGGTTCTACTCACGATGAACACCGGGGAGCTGTTTTTT. This translates into CASGLVLLTMNTGELFF. V and J are TRBV12-5 and TRBJ2-2; D not certain. Germline CDR1 reads LGHNT; CDR2 reads FRNRAP. The CDR3 contains 17 residues. Between the trimmed V and J ends, which lost 0 bases and 1 base, there was a span of 12 bases. The variable domain in full, completed from reference TRBV12-5 and TRBJ2-2, reads DARVTQTPRHKVTEMGQEVTMRCQPILGHNTVFWYRQTMMQGLELLAYFRNRAPLDDSGMPKDRFSAEMPDATLATLKIQPSEPRDSAVYFCASGLVLLTMNTGELFFGEGSRLTVL.

This clone occurred once. J is TRBJ2-5 and V is TRBV6-5, with 7 nucleotides matching TRBD1. V was pared by 2 bases and J by 4 bases, with 4 bases of the junction left unmatched. This CDR3 has 14 amino acids. Germline V gene lookup returns CDR1 MNHEY and CDR2 SVGAGI. In nucleotides, the CDR3 is TGTGCCAGCAGTTACCCTACAGGGGCAGAGACCCAGTACTTC. Residues: CASSYPTGAETQYF.

This clone is a singleton in its sample. The V and J genes are TRBV2 and TRBJ2-5; 8 positions match TRBD2. Germline CDR1 is SNHLY and CDR2 is FYNNEI. This CDR3 has 13 residues. The junction had 5 bases not matched to a gene; V was cut back by 6 bases and J by 5 bases. The CDR3 DNA follows: TGTGCCAGCAGGGTGCCTAGCGGGGAGACCCAGTACTTC. Encoded protein: CASRVPSGETQYF.

The chain is built from TRBV19 and TRBJ1-1; 11 nucleotides align to TRBD1. This CDR3 has 15 amino acids. Germline loops: CDR1 LNHDA, CDR2 SQIVND (reference sequence). J lost 3 bases, V lost 6 bases, and 6 bases had no gene match. The CDR3 bases are TGTGCCAGTAGGCCGGGACAGGGGGTGTACACTGAAGCTTTCTTT. This gives the protein CASRPGQGVYTEAFF.

This chain's CDR3 is CASSLYREIYGYTF. CDR3 coding DNA: TGTGCCAGCAGCTTATACAGGGAAATCTATGGCTACACCTTC. V gene TRBV13 combines with J gene TRBJ1-2; tentatively, D is TRBD1 (6 bases). Per germline, CDR1 PRHDT and CDR2 FYEKMQ (reference sequence). The CDR3 length is 14 residues. Trimming stripped 2 bases from V and 4 bases from J, with 11 bases between.

The J gene is TRBJ1-2, the V gene TRBV7-8, with unresolved D. This CDR3 is 14 amino acids long. Germline CDR1 is SGHVS and CDR2 is FQNEAQ. The V end was cut by 8 bases, the J end by 2 bases, with 15 bases between. Written as DNA, the CDR3 is TGTGCCAGCGCCCAAGATAGCTCGAACTATGGCTACACCTTC. It encodes CASAQDSSNYGYTF. The full variable domain, rest sourced from reference TRBV7-8 and TRBJ1-2, is GAGVSQSPRYKVAKRGQDVALRCDPISGHVSLFWYQQALGQGPEFLTYFQNEAQLDKSGLPSDRFFAERPEGSVSTLKIQRTQQEDSAVYLCASAQDSSNYGYTFGSGTRLTVV.

This clone was seen only once. This chain connects TRBV12-5 to TRBJ1-1; TRBD1 matches 7 bases. Trimming at V came to 5 bases and at J to 0 bases, leaving 3 bases not matched to a gene. This CDR3 is built from 14 residues. Germline V lookup: CDR1 LGHNT, CDR2 FRNRAP. The CDR3 reads CASGVQGMNTEAFF. CDR3 DNA sequence: TGTGCTAGTGGTGTACAGGGGATGAACACTGAAGCTTTCTTT.

The rearrangement links TRBV5-1 to TRBJ2-1, with 16 bases fitting TRBD2. The V gene's germline CDR1 is SGHRS and CDR2 YFSETQ. The CDR3 consists of 18 residues. The V segment lost 3 bases and the J segment 6 bases; nucleotides outside the gene matches: 9. The CDR3 here is CASSSGLAGGLFFNEQFF. The CDR3 nucleotides are TGCGCCAGCAGCTCGGGACTAGCGGGGGGGCTCTTTTTCAATGAGCAGTTCTTC.

The chain links TRBV7-9 to TRBJ1-2; D unclear. There are 12 residues in the CDR3. Trimming removed 8 bases from V and 4 bases from J, with 11 bases in between. Germline V CDR1 and CDR2: SEHNR, FQNEAQ (reference sequence). The CDR3 DNA reads as TGTGCCAGCCAGGAGGGATCCTATGGCTACACCTTC. Its protein is CASQEGSYGYTF.

V is TRBV10-2 and J is TRBJ1-2; D is unclear. Germline V gives CDR1 WSHSY, CDR2 SAAADI. The CDR3 totals 15 residues. Between the trimmed V and J ends, which lost 7 bases and 4 bases, there was a span of 19 bases. Here the CDR3 reads CASTGYNQTSYGYTF. CDR3 in DNA: TGCGCCAGCACAGGTTACAACCAAACCTCCTATGGCTACACCTTC.

The rearrangement uses TRBV2 and TRBJ1-2, with D unresolved. V lost 10 bases, J lost 8 bases, and 14 bases lay in between. CDR1 is SNHLY and CDR2 is FYNNEI in the germline V gene. This CDR3 contains 11 residues. CDR3 coding DNA: TGTGCCACGAAGCGGGAGGGAGGCTACACCTTC. Its translation is CATKREGGYTF.

The chain joins TRBV25-1 to TRBJ2-7, with TRBD1 matching over 8 bases. The V gene's germline CDR1 is MGHDK and CDR2 SYGVNS. The CDR3 totals 16 residues. The J segment lost 0 bases and the V segment lost 3 bases, leaving 7 bases of the junction unmatched. In nucleotides, the CDR3 is TGTGCCAGCAGTGATTTTCCAGGGGGCCCCTCCTACGAGCAGTACTTC. This sequence encodes CASSDFPGGPSYEQYF.

The chain uses TRBV5-1 and TRBJ2-2; 9 nucleotides line up with TRBD2. The CDR3 is made up of 16 amino acids. Germline V gene sequence: CDR1 SGHRS, CDR2 YFSETQ. V was pared by 0 bases and J by 6 bases, with 6 bases of the junction left unmatched. As DNA, the CDR3 is TGCGCCAGCAGCTTGGCGGCGGGGGGGCGTTCCGGGGAGCTGTTTTTT. Encoded protein: CASSLAAGGRSGELFF. The whole variable domain, filled in from reference TRBV5-1 and TRBJ2-2, reads KAGVTQTPRYLIKTRGQQVTLSCSPISGHRSVSWYQQTPGQGLQFLFEYFSETQRNKGNFPGRFSGRQFSNSRSEMNVSTLELGDSALYLCASSLAAGGRSGELFFGEGSRLTVL.

This CDR3 is CASSSNPGGRDLNYGYTF. CDR3 in DNA: TGTGCCAGCAGCTCCAATCCCGGGGGAAGGGACCTAAACTATGGCTACACCTTC. The chain recombines TRBV7-2 with TRBJ1-2; D might be TRBD1 (5 bases). Between the trimmed V and J ends, which lost 4 bases and 2 bases, there was a span of 23 bases. Per the germline V gene, CDR1 is SGHTA and CDR2 is FQGNSA. There are 18 residues in the CDR3.

The chain joins TRBV6-5 to TRBJ2-2; 9 bases fit TRBD1. The CDR3 has 16 residues. Germline V gives CDR1 MNHEY, CDR2 SVGAGI. The V and J ends lost 4 bases and 2 bases, in that order; junction bases with no gene match: 5. The CDR3 is CASSFNRGRNTGELFF. CDR3 coding DNA: TGTGCCAGCAGTTTCAACAGGGGGCGAAACACCGGGGAGCTGTTTTTT.

This clone showed up many times. The rearrangement joins TRBV7-8 to TRBJ1-2, with D unclear. The CDR3 consists of 16 residues. CDR1 SGHVS and CDR2 FQNEAQ come from the germline V gene. Trimming pared 1 base from V and 0 bases from J, leaving 12 bases between. In nucleotides, the CDR3 is TGTGCCAGCAGCTTAGTTACGCGGGTCTCTAACTATGGCTACACCTTC. Its translation is CASSLVTRVSNYGYTF.

The V gene is TRBV3-1 (or the pseudogene TRBV3-2), the J gene TRBJ1-2; D not certain. V shed 4 bases and J shed 6 bases, with 18 bases lying between them. CDR3 size: 15 residues. The V gene's germline CDR1 is LGHDT and CDR2 YNNKEL (reference sequence). CDR3 sequence: CASSPHKMPVDGYTF. The CDR3 coding sequence is TGTGCCAGCAGCCCTCATAAGATGCCGGTAGATGGCTACACCTTC.

This clone was seen a handful of times. The chain couples TRBV24-1 to TRBJ1-2; the match to TRBD1 covers 8 bases. Trimming took 4 bases from V and 8 from J; bases not matched to a gene: 5. The CDR3 contains 13 residues. Germline V gene data show CDR1 as KGHDR and CDR2 as SFDVKD. CDR3 region: CATSDGQGTGYTF. DNA of the CDR3: TGTGCCACCAGTGACGGACAGGGTACGGGCTACACCTTC.

The chain is built from TRBV5-4 and TRBJ1-2; no reliable D call. Germline V lookup: CDR1 SGHNT, CDR2 YYREEE (reference sequence). The CDR3 loop spans 12 amino acids. V was pared by 5 bases and J by 5 bases, with 10 bases between. CDR3 sequence reads: CASRDWSYGYTF. CDR3 coding DNA: TGTGCCAGCAGAGATTGGAGTTATGGCTACACCTTC.

This clone was detected only a few times. CDR3 amino acids: CASSIGQEVDGYTF. Written as DNA, the CDR3 is TGTGCCAGTAGTATAGGGCAGGAGGTCGATGGCTACACCTTC. The gene calls are TRBV19 and TRBJ1-2; D unclear. Trimming removed 1 base at V and 6 bases at J, with 12 bases between. CDR1 LNHDA and CDR2 SQIVND come from the germline V gene (reference sequence). The CDR3 sequence is 14 residues long.

The rearrangement links TRBV5-6 to TRBJ1-2, with 8 bases matching TRBD1. Per germline, CDR1 SGHDT and CDR2 YYEEEE. V was clipped by 1 base and J by 2 bases; unmatched bases: 4. The CDR3 is made up of 15 amino acids. This CDR3 reads CASSLRRTGNYGYTF. For the CDR3, the DNA is TGTGCCAGCAGCTTGAGGAGGACAGGGAACTATGGCTACACCTTC.

The V gene is TRBV14, the J gene TRBJ1-2; 7 positions agree with TRBD1. The CDR3 covers 15 residues. V was clipped by 4 bases and J by 7 bases; unmatched bases: 12. CDR1 is SGHDN, CDR2 FVKESK, per germline. The CDR3, as DNA: TGTGCCAGCAGCCGTGGAAGACAGGGTCTAGGTGGCTACACCTTC. This gives the protein CASSRGRQGLGGYTF.

This chain uses TRBV5-4 with TRBJ1-5, with D unclear. The CDR3 sequence is 12 residues long. Trimming shortened V by 4 bases and J by 3 bases, and 5 bases separated the two germline ends. CDR1 and CDR2 from the germline V gene are SGHNT and YYREEE (reference sequence). The CDR3 DNA reads as TGTGCCAGCAGCCGGGACAATCAGCCCCAGCATTTT. Its protein is CASSRDNQPQHF.